This passage covers 32 T cell receptor beta chains from one sample sequenced in a study of blood T cell repertoires in COVID-19. Here immunoSEQ multiplex PCR was the method, and the copy in TCRdb shows in-frame clones only, minus some. This sample has roughly 56,000 clones; around 86% occur once, and the top ten carry about 9.4%. The sequenced sample consisted of peripheral blood. All receptors derive from a human donor in a cohort sampled during active COVID-19.

The chain recombines TRBV24-1 with TRBJ2-3; 11 bases fit TRBD2. The V and J ends lost 9 bases and 2 bases, in that order; junction bases with no gene match: 12. CDR3 size: 17 residues. In germline, CDR1 is KGHDR, CDR2 SFDVKD. CDR3 in DNA: TGTGCCACCCCGACCCTACTAGCGGGAGTGTCCACAGATACGCAGTATTTT. Protein: CATPTLLAGVSTDTQYF.

The chain links TRBV29-1 to TRBJ2-1; a weak D match, TRBD2 (5 bases). From germline, CDR1 is SQVTM and CDR2 ANQGSEA. V dropped 4 bases and J dropped 6 bases, with 19 bases sitting between them. There are 15 residues in the CDR3. CDR3 sequence reads: CSVGGYSSGSNEQFF. The CDR3 DNA sequence: TGCAGCGTTGGAGGGTACTCGTCGGGTTCCAATGAGCAGTTCTTC.

The chain employs TRBV6-5 and TRBJ2-7; possibly TRBD2 for D (5 bases). CDR1 is MNHEY and CDR2 is SVGAGI in the germline V gene. Trimming removed 6 bases from V and 4 bases from J, with 7 bases in between. This CDR3 is built from 11 residues. This chain's CDR3 is CASRRDYEQYF. The CDR3 DNA reads TGTGCCAGCAGACGGGATTACGAGCAGTACTTC.

The chain joins TRBV28 to TRBJ2-5; TRBD2 matches 8 bases. With 4 bases clipped from V and 1 base from J, the junction kept 8 bases outside the gene matches. CDR1 is MDHEN and CDR2 is SYDVKM in the germline V gene. CDR3 length equals 16 residues. This chain's CDR3 is CASSSPFTSGQETQYF. The DNA of the CDR3 is TGTGCCAGCAGTTCACCTTTTACTAGCGGCCAAGAGACCCAGTACTTC.

This clone was counted a single time. The V call is TRBV2, the J call TRBJ2-7; 7 positions match TRBD2. V lost 3 bases, J lost 2 bases, and 4 bases stayed unmatched. Germline V gene sequence: CDR1 SNHLY, CDR2 FYNNEI. The CDR3 runs to 14 residues. The CDR3, as DNA: TGTGCCAGCAGTGACCAGCGGGAAACCTACGAGCAGTACTTC. Encoded protein: CASSDQRETYEQYF.

This chain connects TRBV5-4 to TRBJ2-5, with 8 bases that match TRBD1. The CDR3 sequence is 15 residues long. The germline gives CDR1 SGHNT, CDR2 YYREEE (reference sequence). J gave up 1 base and V 6 bases, and 8 bases lay outside the gene matches. The CDR3 DNA is TGTGCCAGCACCCATGCGACAGGGGCCCAAGAGACCCAGTACTTC. It codes for CASTHATGAQETQYF.

CDR3 residues: CSASSSGVFYEQYF. CDR3 nucleotides: TGCAGTGCTAGTTCCAGCGGAGTATTCTACGAGCAGTACTTC. The chain couples TRBV20-1 to TRBJ2-7; possibly TRBD2 for D (5 bases). The CDR3 extends over 14 amino acids. V was pared by 3 bases and J by 3 bases, with 15 bases between. Germline assignment: CDR1 DFQATT and CDR2 SNEGSKA (reference sequence).

The CDR3 nucleotides are TGCAGCGTTAAACGAGAGGGGGGGGAGACCCAGTACTTC. It specifies CSVKREGGETQYF. The chain links TRBV29-1 to TRBJ2-5; tentatively, D is TRBD2 (7 bases). This CDR3 spans 13 amino acids. Germline V gene lookup returns CDR1 SQVTM and CDR2 ANQGSEA. V was shortened by 5 bases and J by 5 bases, with 15 bases between the two germline ends. Using reference TRBV29-1 and TRBJ2-5 for the parts outside the CDR3, the full variable domain is SAVISQKPSRDICQRGTSLTIQCQVDSQVTMMFWYRQQPGQSLTLIATANQGSEATYESGFVIDKFPISRPNLTFSTLTVSNMSPEDSSIYLCSVKREGGETQYFGPGTRLLVL.

The chain links TRBV5-1 to TRBJ2-2; tentatively, D is TRBD2 (6 bases). Trimming pared 7 bases from V and 0 bases from J, leaving 7 bases between. The CDR3 contains 13 residues. CDR1 is SGHRS, CDR2 YFSETQ, per germline. This chain's CDR3 is CASRGTNTGELFF. The CDR3 coding sequence is TGCGCCAGCCGCGGGACGAACACCGGGGAGCTGTTTTTT.

This sequence joins TRBV5-1 and TRBJ1-1; D might be TRBD1 (6 bases). Germline V CDR1 and CDR2: SGHRS, YFSETQ. The CDR3 loop spans 12 amino acids. Trimming removed 4 bases from V and 11 bases from J, with 15 bases in between. The CDR3 loop is CASSEPGAWAFF. Here the CDR3 DNA reads TGCGCCAGCAGCGAACCAGGGGCATGGGCTTTCTTT.

This chain uses TRBV4-3 with TRBJ2-7; TRBD2 matches 13 bases. CDR1 and CDR2 from the germline V gene are LGHNA and YSLEER. After removal of 0 bases from V and 7 bases from J, the junction contained 3 bases not matched to a gene. The CDR3 has 15 residues. CDR3 in amino acids: CASSQDRLAGGEQYF. The CDR3 DNA reads TGCGCCAGCAGCCAAGATCGACTAGCGGGAGGAGAGCAGTACTTC.

The V call is TRBV6-6, the J call TRBJ2-1; 7 positions match TRBD2. The CDR3 is 14 residues long. The V gene end was trimmed by 7 bases and the J gene end by 3 bases; junction bases not matched to a gene: 6. The germline CDR1 and CDR2 sequences are MNHNY and SVGAGI (reference sequence). CDR3 in amino acids: CASTRGGGYNEQFF. In nucleotides, the CDR3 is TGTGCCAGCACGCGCGGGGGTGGCTACAATGAGCAGTTCTTC.

This clone was counted once. The CDR3 region is CASSLGRNNEKLFF. For the CDR3, the DNA is TGTGCCAGCAGCTTGGGGCGGAATAATGAAAAACTGTTTTTT. The gene calls are TRBV7-3 and TRBJ1-4; TRBD1 might be the D (5 bases). Trimming shortened V by 3 bases and J by 4 bases, and 9 bases separated the two germline ends. This CDR3 is built from 14 residues. The germline V gene encodes CDR1 SGHTA and CDR2 FQGTGA.

The rearrangement joins TRBV28 to TRBJ2-7; perhaps TRBD2 as D (7 bases). Germline CDR1 MDHEN, CDR2 SYDVKM. The CDR3 has 14 amino acids. Trimming shortened V by 7 bases and J by 5 bases, and 18 bases separated the two germline ends. CDR3 loop: CASTSPGGLDEQYF. CDR3 nucleotides: TGTGCCAGCACCTCCCCCGGGGGGCTGGACGAGCAGTACTTC.

The chain employs TRBV5-5 and TRBJ2-1; TRBD2 matches at 8 bases. With V trimmed by 3 bases and J by 4 bases, 6 bases remained unmatched. CDR3 length: 15 amino acids. The germline V gene encodes CDR1 SGHKS and CDR2 YYEKEE (reference sequence). The CDR3 region is CASSSGRALYNEQFF. Written as DNA, the CDR3 is TGTGCCAGCAGCTCCGGGAGGGCTCTTTACAATGAGCAGTTCTTC.

The chain uses TRBV15 and TRBJ1-2, with TRBD1 matching 8 bases. Per the germline V gene, CDR1 is LNHNV and CDR2 is YYDKDF (reference sequence). The CDR3 consists of 14 residues. Losses at the gene ends were 5 bases for V and 5 bases for J; bases not matched to a gene: 7. CDR3 in DNA: TGTGCCACCAGCGGACAGGGTCATCGTTATGGCTACACCTTC. Amino acids: CATSGQGHRYGYTF.

V is TRBV28 and J is TRBJ1-2; D ambiguous. The CDR3 is made up of 15 amino acids. V was shortened by 3 bases and J by 2 bases, with 13 bases between the two germline ends. The V gene's germline CDR1 is MDHEN and CDR2 SYDVKM. This chain's CDR3 is CASSLVQKMNYGYTF. The CDR3 bases are TGTGCCAGCAGTTTGGTACAGAAAATGAACTATGGCTACACCTTC.

The genes are TRBV5-1 and TRBJ2-3; TRBD1 aligns across 7 bases. Germline values: CDR1 SGHRS, CDR2 YFSETQ. The CDR3 has 14 amino acids. V gave up 3 bases and J gave up 6 bases; unmatched junction bases: 7. The CDR3 is CASSSYDRVDTQYF. In DNA form, the CDR3 reads TGCGCCAGCAGCTCATACGACAGGGTCGATACGCAGTATTTT.

The rearrangement links TRBV24-1 to TRBJ2-1; 12 nucleotides align to TRBD2. This CDR3 contains 19 residues. V lost 4 bases, J lost 8 bases, and 17 bases stayed unmatched. In germline, CDR1 is KGHDR, CDR2 SFDVKD. The CDR3 reads CATSDPSTSGSLEGDEQFF. Written as DNA, the CDR3 is TGTGCCACCAGTGACCCTTCGACTAGCGGGAGCCTTGAGGGGGATGAGCAGTTCTTC.

The V call is TRBV18, the J call TRBJ1-6, with D maybe TRBD1 (6 bases). Germline assignment: CDR1 KGHSH and CDR2 LQKENI. V was cut by 3 bases and J by 5 bases, with 11 bases left in between. CDR3 length: 15 residues. The CDR3 nucleotides are TGTGCCAGCTCACCCCCGGGACACGATAATTCACCCCTCCACTTT. It yields the protein CASSPPGHDNSPLHF. Full variable domain (missing parts from reference TRBV18 and TRBJ1-6): NAGVMQNPRHLVRRRGQEARLRCSPMKGHSHVYWYRQLPEEGLKFMVYLQKENIIDESGMPKERFSAEFPKEGPSILRIQQVVRGDSAAYFCASSPPGHDNSPLHFGNGTRLTVT.

The gene calls are TRBV23-1 and TRBJ1-5; no clear D. TRBV23-1 is identified as an open reading frame with a role that is uncertain. V was shortened by 4 bases and J by 5 bases, with 15 bases between the two germline ends. The CDR3 sequence is 15 residues long. DNA for the CDR3: TGCGCCAGCAGTCTAACAACGATGGCGGATCAGCCCCAGCATTTT. Protein product: CASSLTTMADQPQHF.

The chain has TRBV12-3 or TRBV12-4 and TRBJ2-3; D unresolved. V was clipped by 3 bases and J by 4 bases, with 5 bases between them. The CDR3 totals 12 residues. CDR3 sequence (DNA): TGTGCCAGCAGTTTGGCAGCAGATACGCAGTATTTT. It is translated as CASSLAADTQYF.

CDR3 amino acids: CASSTLTANTEAFF. The CDR3 DNA follows: TGTGCCAGCAGCACCCTGACAGCGAACACTGAAGCTTTCTTT. V and J are TRBV9 and TRBJ1-1, with D possibly being TRBD1 (5 bases). V was cut by 4 bases and J by 1 base, with 11 bases left in between. Per germline, CDR1 SGDLS and CDR2 YYNGEE. This CDR3 comprises 14 residues.

The chain links TRBV11-2 to TRBJ2-1; 15 bases line up with TRBD2. Germline V gives CDR1 SGHAT, CDR2 FQNNGV. The CDR3 loop spans 19 amino acids. Trimming removed 2 bases from V and 8 bases from J; junction bases left unmatched: 13. The CDR3 nucleotides are TGTGCCAGCAGCTTATGGGGCGGGACTAGCGGGAGGAACATGGATGAGCAGTTCTTC. Residues: CASSLWGGTSGRNMDEQFF.

The V gene is TRBV21-1, the J gene TRBJ1-5. TRBV21-1 is tagged as a pseudogene. There are 18 residues in the CDR3. This CDR3 reads CASSKALVGREVHQPQHF. CDR3 DNA sequence: TGTGCCAGCAGCAAAGCGCTCGTCGGGAGGGAGGTGCATCAGCCCCAGCATTTT.

This clone came up a few times. V usage is TRBV6-6 and J usage is TRBJ2-3; D gene uncertain. Trimming cost V 4 bases and J 2 bases, with 16 bases left between them. Germline CDR1 reads MNHNY; CDR2 reads SVGAGI (reference sequence). The CDR3 consists of 16 residues. The CDR3 DNA reads TGTGCCAGCAGTTCGCACTCACCCGAGATCACAGATACGCAGTATTTT. This gives the protein CASSSHSPEITDTQYF.

This clone is a singleton in its sample. V and J are TRBV19 and TRBJ1-1, with no clear D. CDR1 is LNHDA and CDR2 is SQIVND in the germline V gene (reference sequence). Trimming removed 0 bases from V and 2 bases from J, with 10 bases in between. The CDR3 loop spans 15 amino acids. CDR3 DNA: TGTGCCAGTAGTATAGATCCACACCCAAACACTGAAGCTTTCTTT. It specifies CASSIDPHPNTEAFF.

This clone turned up a few times. This chain joins TRBV4-1 and TRBJ2-7; D may be TRBD1 (6 bases). Looked up from germline, CDR1 is MGHRA and CDR2 is YSYEKL. CDR3 size: 16 residues. The ends were cut back, 8 bases at V and 0 bases at J, with 20 bases in the middle. The DNA of the CDR3 is TGCGCCAGCCGTCAAAGGGTAACAGGGTCCTCCTACGAGCAGTACTTC. It encodes CASRQRVTGSSYEQYF.

The chain uses TRBV7-6 and TRBJ2-7, with D possibly matching TRBD2 (5 bases). Germline CDR1 reads SGHVS; CDR2 reads FNYEAQ. Trimming pared 1 base from V and 3 bases from J, leaving 13 bases between. The CDR3 spans 15 residues. CDR3 protein: CASSLVAGGNYEQYF. Here the CDR3 DNA reads TGTGCCAGCAGCTTAGTGGCAGGAGGAAACTACGAGCAGTACTTC. The full variable domain, with the rest looked up from reference TRBV7-6 and TRBJ2-7, is GAGVSQSPRYKVTKRGQDVALRCDPISGHVSLYWYRQALGQGPEFLTYFNYEAQQDKSGLPNDRFSAERPEGSISTLTIQRTEQRDSAMYRCASSLVAGGNYEQYFGPGTRLTVT.

The rearrangement uses TRBV3-1 (or the pseudogene TRBV3-2) and TRBJ2-5; TRBD2 aligns across 7 bases. The CDR3 runs 15 residues. Per the germline V gene, CDR1 is LGHDT and CDR2 is YNNKEL (reference sequence). Trimming cost V 4 bases and J 9 bases; bases outside gene matches: 14. The CDR3 here is CASSRGRAYSFPQYF. CDR3 DNA: TGTGCCAGCAGCCGGGGGAGGGCCTATAGCTTCCCCCAGTACTTC.

This clone was detected only once. J is TRBJ2-5 and V is TRBV7-9; 10 bases match TRBD2. Germline V gives CDR1 SEHNR, CDR2 FQNEAQ (reference sequence). J lost 9 bases, V lost 3 bases, and 7 bases had no gene match. The CDR3 is 14 residues long. CDR3 sequence (DNA): TGTGCCAGCAGCTTCCCGGGACTAGCGATCTCCCAGTACTTC. This gives the protein CASSFPGLAISQYF.

The rearrangement joins TRBV18 to TRBJ1-1; perhaps TRBD1 as D (5 bases). Germline CDR1 KGHSH, CDR2 LQKENI. The CDR3 has 13 residues. The ends were cut back, 4 bases at V and 8 bases at J, with 14 bases in the middle. The CDR3 region has the DNA TGTGCCAGCTCACTCTCGGGGGAGATGGAAGCTTTCTTT. Its protein is CASSLSGEMEAFF.